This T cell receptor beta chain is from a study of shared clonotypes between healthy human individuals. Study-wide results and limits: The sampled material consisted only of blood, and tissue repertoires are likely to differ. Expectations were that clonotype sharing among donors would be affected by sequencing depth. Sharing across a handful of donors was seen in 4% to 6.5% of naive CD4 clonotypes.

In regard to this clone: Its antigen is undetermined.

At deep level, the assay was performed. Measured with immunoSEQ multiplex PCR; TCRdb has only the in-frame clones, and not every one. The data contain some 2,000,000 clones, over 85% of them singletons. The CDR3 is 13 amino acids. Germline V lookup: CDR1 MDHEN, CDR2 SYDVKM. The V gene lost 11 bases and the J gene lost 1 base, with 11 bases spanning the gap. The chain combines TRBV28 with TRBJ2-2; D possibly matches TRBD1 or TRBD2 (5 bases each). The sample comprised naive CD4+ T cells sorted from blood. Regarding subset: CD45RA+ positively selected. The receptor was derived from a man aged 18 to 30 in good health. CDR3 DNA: TGTGCCGGACACAGCGGGAACACCGGGGAGCTGTTTTTT. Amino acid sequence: CAGHSGNTGELFF.